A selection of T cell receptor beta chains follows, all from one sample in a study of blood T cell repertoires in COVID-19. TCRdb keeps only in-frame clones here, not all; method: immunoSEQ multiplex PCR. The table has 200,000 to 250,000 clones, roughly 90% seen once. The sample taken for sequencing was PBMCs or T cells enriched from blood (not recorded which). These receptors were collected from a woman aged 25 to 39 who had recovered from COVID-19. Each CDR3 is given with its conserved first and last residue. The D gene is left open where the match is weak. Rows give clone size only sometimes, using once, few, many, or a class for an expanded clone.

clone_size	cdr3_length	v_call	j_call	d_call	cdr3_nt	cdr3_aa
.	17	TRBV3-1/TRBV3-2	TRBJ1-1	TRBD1	TGTGCCAGCAGCCAAGGACCAGGGGGCGCGGCGAACACTGAAGCTTTCTTT	CASSQGPGGAANTEAFF
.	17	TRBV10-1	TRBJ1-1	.	TGCGCCAGTCGAAGAGATCTACCGGGACAAGATAACACTGAAGCTTTCTTT	CASRRDLPGQDNTEAFF
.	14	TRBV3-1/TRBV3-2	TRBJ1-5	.	TGTGCCAGCAGCCAGGGGGGGGTAGGTCAGCCCCAGCATTTT	CASSQGGVGQPQHF
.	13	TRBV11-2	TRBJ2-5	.	TGTGCCAGCAGCCAAGGACGGGAGACGGCCCAGTACTTC	CASSQGRETAQYF
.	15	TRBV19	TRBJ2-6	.	TGTGCCAGTAGTATATCCGGGTCTGGGGCCAACGTCCTGACTTTC	CASSISGSGANVLTF
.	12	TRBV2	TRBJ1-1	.	TGTGCCAGCAGTGCAGAGGTACCTGAAGCTTTCTTT	CASSAEVPEAFF
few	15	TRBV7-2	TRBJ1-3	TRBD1	TGTGCCAGCAGCCGGACAGGGATCTCCCTAGACACCATATATTTT	CASSRTGISLDTIYF
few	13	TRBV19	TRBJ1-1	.	TGTGCCAGTAGTACCGGACTGAGTCTTGAAGCTTTCTTT	CASSTGLSLEAFF
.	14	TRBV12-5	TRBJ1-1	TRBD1	TGTGCTAGTGGTCCGGACAGGGTGAACACTGAAGCTTTCTTT	CASGPDRVNTEAFF
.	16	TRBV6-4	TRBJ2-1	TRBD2	TGTGCCAGCAGTTCACTAGCGGGGGGTGGCTACAATGAGCAGTTCTTC	CASSSLAGGGYNEQFF
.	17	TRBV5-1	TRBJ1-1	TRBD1	TGCGCCAGCAGCGTACCGGGACAGGGGGGTCCCAACACTGAAGCTTTCTTT	CASSVPGQGGPNTEAFF
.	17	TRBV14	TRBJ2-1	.	TGTGCCAGCAGCCAAGAGAATTTGGTAGCTTTCTACAATGAGCAGTTCTTC	CASSQENLVAFYNEQFF
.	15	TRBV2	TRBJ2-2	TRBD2	TGTGCCAGCACCCCCCGGACTAGTTTCGCCGGGGAGCTGTTTTTT	CASTPRTSFAGELFF
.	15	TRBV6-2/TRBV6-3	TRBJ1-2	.	TGTGCCAGCAGCTATACCCCGGGACAAGGCTATGGCTACACCTTC	CASSYTPGQGYGYTF
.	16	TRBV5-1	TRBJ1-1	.	TGCGCCAGCAGCTTGGCCTGGATGGAGGAGAACACTGAAGCTTTCTTT	CASSLAWMEENTEAFF
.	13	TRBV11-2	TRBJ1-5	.	TGTGCCAGCAGCCCGCGCGGCAATCAGCCCCAGCATTTT	CASSPRGNQPQHF
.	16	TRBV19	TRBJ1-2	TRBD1	TGTGCCAGTAGTATTAACAGGGGGCTGGGAAACTATGGCTACACCTTC	CASSINRGLGNYGYTF
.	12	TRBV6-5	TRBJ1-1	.	TGTGCCAGCAGTTACGGAGGACCTGAAGCTTTCTTT	CASSYGGPEAFF